This entry describes one TCR beta chain. Its antigen is undetermined. Survey level was the resolution at which the v3.0 immunoSEQ assay ran. The data were produced by immunoSEQ multiplex PCR, yet TCRdb's version contains in-frame clones alone and is incomplete. The repertoire holds tens of thousands of clones, with roughly 88% as singletons. CDR1 is MNHEY and CDR2 is SVGAGI in the germline V gene. Trimming took 2 bases from V and 2 from J, leaving 12 bases between them. The CDR3 spans 15 residues. Every specimen held between about 0.9-11 million cryopreserved PBMC. These were thawed and washed before DNA extraction. This sample stems from a study of long-term antiretroviral therapy in people with HIV. Findings of the study overall: Blood dating 2004 to 2017 may reflect older ART regimens. Even long-term ART left TRB diversity below transplant donor controls, despite gains. Clones showing expansion before ART dominated the repertoire at all time points.

This TCR was sampled from a man aged 35 to 55 with HIV. The sample in question was unsorted PBMCs, obtained 3 years after starting antiretroviral therapy. The chain combines TRBV6-5 with TRBJ1-2, with a weak D call TRBD1 (6 bases). This chain's CDR3 is CASSYASDSNYGYTF. As DNA, the CDR3 is TGTGCCAGCAGTTACGCCTCGGACAGCAACTATGGCTACACCTTC.